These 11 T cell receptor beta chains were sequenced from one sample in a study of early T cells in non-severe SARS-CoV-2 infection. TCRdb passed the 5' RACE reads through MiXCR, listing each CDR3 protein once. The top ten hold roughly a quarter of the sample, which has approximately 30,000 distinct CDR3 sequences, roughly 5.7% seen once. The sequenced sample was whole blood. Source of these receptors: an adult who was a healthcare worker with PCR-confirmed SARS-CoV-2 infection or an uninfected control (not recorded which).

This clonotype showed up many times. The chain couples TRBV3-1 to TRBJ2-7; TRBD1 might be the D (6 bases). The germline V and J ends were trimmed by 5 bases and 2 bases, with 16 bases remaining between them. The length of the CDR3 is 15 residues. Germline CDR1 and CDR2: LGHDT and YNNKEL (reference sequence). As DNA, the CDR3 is TGTGCCAGCAGCGGTTCCACAGGGAACGCCTACGAGCAGTACTTC. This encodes CASSGSTGNAYEQYF.

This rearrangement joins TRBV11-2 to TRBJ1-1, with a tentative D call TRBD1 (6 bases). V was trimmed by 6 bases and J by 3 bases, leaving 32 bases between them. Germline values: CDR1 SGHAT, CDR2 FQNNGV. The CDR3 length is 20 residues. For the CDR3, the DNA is TGTGCCAGCAGTTTGTCGCAAGACAGGACGACGACAAACTTCTACACTGAAGCTTTCTTT. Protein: CASSLSQDRTTTNFYTEAFF.

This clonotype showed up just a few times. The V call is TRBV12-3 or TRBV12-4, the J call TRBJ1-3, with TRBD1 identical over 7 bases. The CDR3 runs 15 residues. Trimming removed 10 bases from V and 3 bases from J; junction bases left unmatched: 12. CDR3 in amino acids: CANRKTGPDGNTIYF. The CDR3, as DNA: TGTGCCAACAGAAAGACAGGGCCAGATGGAAACACCATATATTTT.

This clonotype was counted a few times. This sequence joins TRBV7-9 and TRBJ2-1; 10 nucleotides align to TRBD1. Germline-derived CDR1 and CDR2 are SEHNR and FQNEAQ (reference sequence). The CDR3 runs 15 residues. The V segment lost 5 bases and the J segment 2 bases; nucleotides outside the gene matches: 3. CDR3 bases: TGTGCCAGCAGCCGGACAGGGGGGACCTACAATGAGCAGTTCTTC. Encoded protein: CASSRTGGTYNEQFF.

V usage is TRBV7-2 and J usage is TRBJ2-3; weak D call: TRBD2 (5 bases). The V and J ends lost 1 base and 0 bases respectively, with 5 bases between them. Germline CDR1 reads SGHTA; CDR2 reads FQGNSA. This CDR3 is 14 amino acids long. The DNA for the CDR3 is TGTGCCAGCAGCTTAGTAGCGAGCACAGATACGCAGTATTTT. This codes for CASSLVASTDTQYF. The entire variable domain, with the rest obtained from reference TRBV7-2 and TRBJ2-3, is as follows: GAGVSQSPSNKVTEKGKDVELRCDPISGHTALYWYRQSLGQGLEFLIYFQGNSAPDKSGLPSDRFSAERTGGSVSTLTIQRTQQEDSAVYLCASSLVASTDTQYFGPGTRLTVL.

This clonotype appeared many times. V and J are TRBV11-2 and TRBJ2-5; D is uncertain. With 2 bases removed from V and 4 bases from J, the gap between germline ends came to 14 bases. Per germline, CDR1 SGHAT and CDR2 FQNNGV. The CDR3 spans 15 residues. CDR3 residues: CASSLFSTVGETQYF. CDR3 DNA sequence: TGTGCCAGCAGCTTATTCTCCACAGTCGGAGAGACCCAGTACTTC.

The CDR3, as DNA: TGTGCCAGCAGCCAACTCTCAGGCAATGAGCAGTTCTTC. Amino acid sequence: CASSQLSGNEQFF. The V gene is TRBV3-1, the J gene TRBJ2-1; no reliable D call. Germline loops: CDR1 LGHDT, CDR2 YNNKEL (reference sequence). The V end lost 2 bases, the J end lost 6 bases, and 8 bases lay between the germline ends. CDR3 size: 13 residues.

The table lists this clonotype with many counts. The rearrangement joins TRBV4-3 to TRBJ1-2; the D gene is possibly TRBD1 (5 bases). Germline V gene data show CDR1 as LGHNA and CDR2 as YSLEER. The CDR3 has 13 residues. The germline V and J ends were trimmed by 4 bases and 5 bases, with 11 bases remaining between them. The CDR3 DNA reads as TGCGCCAGCAGCCGTGACAGAACTTATGGCTACACCTTC. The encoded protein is CASSRDRTYGYTF.

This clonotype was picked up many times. DNA of the CDR3: TGTGCCAGTCGGGACACCTACGAGCAGTACTTC. Translating it yields CASRDTYEQYF. The rearrangement joins TRBV10-3 to TRBJ2-7, with D perhaps TRBD1 (6 bases). There are 11 residues in the CDR3. The V gene lost 10 bases and the J gene lost 2 bases, with 9 bases spanning the gap. Germline CDR1 and CDR2: ENHRY and SYGVKD.

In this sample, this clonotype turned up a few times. The CDR3 DNA reads TGCGCCAGCAGCCCCCTGGGGGTGACAGCCAGCGGGGGCTACACCTTC. Amino acid sequence: CASSPLGVTASGGYTF. The J gene is TRBJ1-2, the V gene TRBV5-1, with TRBD1 as a possible D gene (5 bases). The CDR3 length is 16 residues. Trimming took 4 bases from V and 8 from J, leaving 24 bases between them. CDR1 SGHRS and CDR2 YFSETQ come from the germline V gene.

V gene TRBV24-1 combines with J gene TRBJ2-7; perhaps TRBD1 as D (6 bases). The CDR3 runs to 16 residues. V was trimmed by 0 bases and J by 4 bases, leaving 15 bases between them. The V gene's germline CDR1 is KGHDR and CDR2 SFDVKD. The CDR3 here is CATSDLTGQVQYEQYF. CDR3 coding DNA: TGTGCCACCAGTGATTTGACAGGGCAAGTTCAATACGAGCAGTACTTC.